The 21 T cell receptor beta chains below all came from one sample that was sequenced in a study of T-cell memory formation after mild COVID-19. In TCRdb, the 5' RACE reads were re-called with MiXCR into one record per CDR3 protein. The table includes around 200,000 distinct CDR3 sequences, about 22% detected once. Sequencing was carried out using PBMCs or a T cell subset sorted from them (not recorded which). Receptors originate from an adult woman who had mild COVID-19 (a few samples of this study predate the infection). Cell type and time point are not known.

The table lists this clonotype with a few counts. The chain's CDR3 is CASGLVGIEQFF. For the CDR3, the DNA is TGTGCCTCCGGACTAGTCGGTATTGAGCAGTTCTTC. V usage is TRBV6-2 or TRBV6-3 and J usage is TRBJ2-1; 7 bases fit TRBD2. V trimming: 11 bases; J trimming: 9 bases; junction bases outside the gene matches: 10. This CDR3 spans 12 amino acids. From germline, CDR1 is MNHEY and CDR2 SVGEGT.

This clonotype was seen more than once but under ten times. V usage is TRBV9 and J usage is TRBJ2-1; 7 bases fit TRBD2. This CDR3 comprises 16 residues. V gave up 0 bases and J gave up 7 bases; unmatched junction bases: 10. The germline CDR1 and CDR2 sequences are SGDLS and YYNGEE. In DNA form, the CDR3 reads TGTGCCAGCAGCGTAGAGAGGGAGGGCCGTGTGAATGAGCAGTTCTTC. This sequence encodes CASSVEREGRVNEQFF. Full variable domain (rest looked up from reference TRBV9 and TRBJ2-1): DSGVTQTPKHLITATGQRVTLRCSPRSGDLSVYWYQQSLDQGLQFLIQYYNGEERAKGNILERFSAQQFPDLHSELNLSSLELGDSALYFCASSVEREGRVNEQFFGPGTRLTVL.

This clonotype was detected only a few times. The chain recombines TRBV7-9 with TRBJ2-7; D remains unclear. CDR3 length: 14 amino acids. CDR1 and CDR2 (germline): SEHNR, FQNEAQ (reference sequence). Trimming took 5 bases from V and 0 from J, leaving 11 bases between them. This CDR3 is CASSPTTPSYEQYF. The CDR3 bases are TGTGCCAGCAGCCCAACTACGCCCTCCTACGAGCAGTACTTC.

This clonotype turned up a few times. The CDR3 nucleotides are TGTGCCAGCAGTTACCGGACGGCGGCAGATACGCAGTATTTT. As protein: CASSYRTAADTQYF. This chain joins TRBV6-5 and TRBJ2-3; unclear D gene. Trimming shortened V by 2 bases and J by 4 bases, and 10 bases separated the two germline ends. The germline gives CDR1 MNHEY, CDR2 SVGAGI. The CDR3 is made up of 14 amino acids.

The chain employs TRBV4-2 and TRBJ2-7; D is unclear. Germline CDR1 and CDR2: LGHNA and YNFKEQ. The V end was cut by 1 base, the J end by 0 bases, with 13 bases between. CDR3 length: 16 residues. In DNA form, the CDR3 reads TGTGCCAGCAGCCAAGGTCCAGCGCTAAGCTCCTACGAGCAGTACTTC. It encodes CASSQGPALSSYEQYF.

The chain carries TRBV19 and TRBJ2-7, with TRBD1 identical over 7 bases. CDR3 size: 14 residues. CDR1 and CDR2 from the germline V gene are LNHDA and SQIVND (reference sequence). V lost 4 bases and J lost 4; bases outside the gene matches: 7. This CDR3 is CASSTAGGEYEQYF. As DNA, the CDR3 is TGTGCCAGTAGTACGGCAGGGGGTGAATACGAGCAGTACTTC.

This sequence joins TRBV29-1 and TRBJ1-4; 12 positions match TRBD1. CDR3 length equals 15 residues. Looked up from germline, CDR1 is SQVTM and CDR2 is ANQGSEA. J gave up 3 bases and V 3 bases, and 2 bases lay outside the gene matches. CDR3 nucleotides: TGCAGCGTTGAGGGACAGGGGGCGGCTAATGAAAAACTGTTTTTT. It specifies CSVEGQGAANEKLFF.

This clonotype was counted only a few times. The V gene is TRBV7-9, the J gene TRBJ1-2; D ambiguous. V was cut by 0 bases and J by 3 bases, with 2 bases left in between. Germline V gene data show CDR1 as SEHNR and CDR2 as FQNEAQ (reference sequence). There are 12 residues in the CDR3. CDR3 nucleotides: TGTGCCAGCAGCTTAGCCGACTATGGCTACACCTTC. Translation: CASSLADYGYTF.

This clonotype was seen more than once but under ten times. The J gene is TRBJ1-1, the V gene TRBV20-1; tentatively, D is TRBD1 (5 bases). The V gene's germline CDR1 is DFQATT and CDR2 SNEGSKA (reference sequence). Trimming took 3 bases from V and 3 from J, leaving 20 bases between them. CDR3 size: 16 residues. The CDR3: CSASLSRGALDTEAFF. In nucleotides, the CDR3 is TGCAGTGCTAGTTTATCGCGGGGCGCTTTGGACACTGAAGCTTTCTTT.

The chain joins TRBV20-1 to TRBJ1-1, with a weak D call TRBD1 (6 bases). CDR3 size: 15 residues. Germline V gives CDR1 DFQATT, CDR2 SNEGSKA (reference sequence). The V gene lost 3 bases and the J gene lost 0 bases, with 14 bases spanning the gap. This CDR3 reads CSARFPGEMNTEAFF. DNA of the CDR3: TGCAGTGCTAGGTTTCCAGGGGAAATGAACACTGAAGCTTTCTTT.

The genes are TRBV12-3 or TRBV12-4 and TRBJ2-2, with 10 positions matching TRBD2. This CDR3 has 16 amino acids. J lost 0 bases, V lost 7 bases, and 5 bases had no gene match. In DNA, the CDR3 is TGTGCCAGCACCCAGCGGGGGGGCCCGAACACCGGGGAGCTGTTTTTT. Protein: CASTQRGGPNTGELFF.

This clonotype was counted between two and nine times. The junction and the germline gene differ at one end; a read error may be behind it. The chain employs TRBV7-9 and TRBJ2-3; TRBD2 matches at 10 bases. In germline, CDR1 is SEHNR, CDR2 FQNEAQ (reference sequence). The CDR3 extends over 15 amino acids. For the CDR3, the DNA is TGTGCCAGCAGGTTAGCGGGAGGCTTCACAGATACGCAGTATTTT. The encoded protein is CASRLAGGFTDTQYF.

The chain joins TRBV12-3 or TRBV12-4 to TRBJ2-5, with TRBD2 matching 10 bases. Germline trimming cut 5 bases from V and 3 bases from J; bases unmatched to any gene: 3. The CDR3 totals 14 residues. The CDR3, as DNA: TGTGCCAGCAGTGTCCTAGCGGGAGAAGAGACCCAGTACTTC. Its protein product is CASSVLAGEETQYF.

The CDR3 DNA reads as TGTGCCAGCAGTGTAGCGGGGGCCTACAATGAGCAGTTCTTC. Its protein product is CASSVAGAYNEQFF. The chain uses TRBV2 and TRBJ2-1; 9 nucleotides align to TRBD2. Germline V gives CDR1 SNHLY, CDR2 FYNNEI. V lost 4 bases to trimming and J lost 2 bases; unmatched junction nucleotides: 0. The length of the CDR3 is 14 residues.

CDR3 region: CASRPPGGDRTDTQYF. The CDR3 nucleotides read TGTGCCAGCAGGCCCCCGGGGGGGGATCGCACAGATACGCAGTATTTT. The V gene is TRBV2, the J gene TRBJ2-3; 8 positions agree with TRBD2. CDR1 is SNHLY and CDR2 is FYNNEI in the germline V gene. The CDR3 is 16 residues long. J lost 1 base, V lost 6 bases, and 9 bases had no gene match.

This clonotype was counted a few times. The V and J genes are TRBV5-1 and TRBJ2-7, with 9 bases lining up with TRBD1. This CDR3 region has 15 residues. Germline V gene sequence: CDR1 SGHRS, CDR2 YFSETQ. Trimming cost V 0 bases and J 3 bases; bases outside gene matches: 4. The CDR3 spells CASSLVWGQGYEQYF. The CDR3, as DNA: TGCGCCAGCAGCTTGGTCTGGGGACAGGGCTACGAGCAGTACTTC. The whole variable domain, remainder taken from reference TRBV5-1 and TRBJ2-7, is KAGVTQTPRYLIKTRGQQVTLSCSPISGHRSVSWYQQTPGQGLQFLFEYFSETQRNKGNFPGRFSGRQFSNSRSEMNVSTLELGDSALYLCASSLVWGQGYEQYFGPGTRLTVT.

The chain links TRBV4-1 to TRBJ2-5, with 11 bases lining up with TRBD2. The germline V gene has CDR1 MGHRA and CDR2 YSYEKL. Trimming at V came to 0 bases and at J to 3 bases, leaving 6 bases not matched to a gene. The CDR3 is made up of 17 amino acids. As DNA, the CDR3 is TGCGCCAGCAGCCAAGAGGCTAGCGGGGGGACGGAAGAGACCCAGTACTTC. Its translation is CASSQEASGGTEETQYF.

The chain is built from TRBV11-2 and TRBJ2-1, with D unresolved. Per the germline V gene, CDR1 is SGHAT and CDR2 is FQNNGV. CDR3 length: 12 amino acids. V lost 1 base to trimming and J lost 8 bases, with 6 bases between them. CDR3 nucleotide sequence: TGTGCCAGCAGCTTAGGCAATCATGAGCAGTTCTTC. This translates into CASSLGNHEQFF.

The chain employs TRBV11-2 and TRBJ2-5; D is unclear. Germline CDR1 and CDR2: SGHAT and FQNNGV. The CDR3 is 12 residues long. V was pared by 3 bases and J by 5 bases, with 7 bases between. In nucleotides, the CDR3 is TGTGCCAGCAGCTTCTCGCACGAGACCCAGTACTTC. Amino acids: CASSFSHETQYF.

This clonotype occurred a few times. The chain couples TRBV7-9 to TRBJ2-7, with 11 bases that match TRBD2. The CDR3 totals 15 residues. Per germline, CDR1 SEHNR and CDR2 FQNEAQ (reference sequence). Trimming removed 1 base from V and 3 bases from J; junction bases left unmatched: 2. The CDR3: CASSLVLAGDYEQYF. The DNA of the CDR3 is TGTGCCAGCAGCTTAGTACTAGCGGGGGACTACGAGCAGTACTTC. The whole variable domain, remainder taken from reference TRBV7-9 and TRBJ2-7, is DTGVSQNPRHKITKRGQNVTFRCDPISEHNRLYWYRQTLGQGPEFLTYFQNEAQLEKSRLLSDRFSAERPKGSFSTLEIQRTEQGDSAMYLCASSLVLAGDYEQYFGPGTRLTVT.

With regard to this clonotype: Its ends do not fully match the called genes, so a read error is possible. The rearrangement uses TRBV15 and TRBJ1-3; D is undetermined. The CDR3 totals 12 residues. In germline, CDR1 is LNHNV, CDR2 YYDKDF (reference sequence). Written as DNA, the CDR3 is TGTGCCACCAGCAGAGATTCGGCAGATTCGAATTTT. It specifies CATSRDSADSNF.